The clone carrying this TCR beta chain has a single count. The protocol was immunoSEQ multiplex PCR, while the TCRdb copy is restricted to in-frame clones and leaves out a portion. The data show 84,000 or so clones, 86% seen once. These data come from a study of T cell responses to AZD1222 COVID-19 vaccine. V was cut by 5 bases and J by 6 bases, with 8 bases left in between. The CDR3 length is 13 residues. Germline V gives CDR1 SGHAT, CDR2 FQNNGV. The sample in question was peripheral blood, obtained on day 0 of AZD1222 vaccination. The chain carries TRBV11-2 and TRBJ1-6; D is unclear. The TCR comes from an adult in good health. The CDR3 loop is CASSTAGNSPLHF. For the CDR3, the DNA is TGTGCCAGCAGCACTGCCGGTAATTCACCCCTCCACTTT.